The 23 T cell receptor beta chains reported below all come from one sample, sequenced in a study of T cell responses to AZD1222 COVID-19 vaccine (dated by TCRdb to about 2021). This sample's time point label indicates: about 28 days (+/-7) after the second vaccine dose. Receptors were amplified or captured by the immunoSEQ multiplex PCR assay. TCRdb re-hosts the immuneACCESS table, in-frame sequences only. Its copies lack some clones; in the studies checked, an unresolved V gene accounts for under half of them, and the cause for the rest is not known. In all, the sample holds 60,000 to 90,000 clones, and around nine tenths of those were seen once. About 17% of the sample is in the top ten clones. This material consisted of peripheral blood, taken 28 days after the second AZD1222 dose. The origin of the receptors is an adult who received the AZD1222 COVID-19 vaccine.

V is TRBV5-1 and J is TRBJ1-2, with 7 nucleotides matching TRBD1. Germline values: CDR1 SGHRS, CDR2 YFSETQ. The V and J ends lost 0 bases and 7 bases, in that order; junction bases with no gene match: 6. This CDR3 is built from 14 residues. CDR3 DNA sequence: TGCGCCAGCAGCTTGGCCCAGACAGGGATTGGCTACACCTTC. This encodes CASSLAQTGIGYTF.

This chain uses TRBV19 with TRBJ1-2, with D tentatively TRBD1 (5 bases). With 4 bases removed from V and 0 bases from J, the gap between germline ends came to 12 bases. This CDR3 comprises 15 residues. Germline CDR1 LNHDA, CDR2 SQIVND (reference sequence). The CDR3 sequence: CASSNPGPANYGYTF. CDR3 DNA sequence: TGTGCCAGTAGTAATCCGGGGCCAGCTAACTATGGCTACACCTTC.

Of note for this clone: Other nucleotide sequences from this sample produce the same CDR3. The gene calls are TRBV7-2 and TRBJ2-7; D remains unclear. CDR3 length: 13 residues. V was trimmed by 1 base and J by 4 bases, leaving 8 bases between them. Germline V gene data show CDR1 as SGHTA and CDR2 as FQGNSA. CDR3: CASSLGAGYEQYF. CDR3 coding DNA: TGTGCCAGCAGCTTAGGGGCCGGTTACGAGCAGTACTTC.

The rearrangement uses TRBV5-6 and TRBJ2-7, with 8 bases matching TRBD1. The CDR3 spans 13 residues. After removal of 5 bases from V and 5 bases from J, the junction contained 6 bases not matched to a gene. CDR1 SGHDT and CDR2 YYEEEE come from the germline V gene. CDR3 DNA: TGTGCCAGCAGTTTAACAGGGGGAAACGAGCAGTACTTC. It codes for CASSLTGGNEQYF. The variable domain in full, completed from reference TRBV5-6 and TRBJ2-7, reads DAGVTQSPTHLIKTRGQQVTLRCSPKSGHDTVSWYQQALGQGPQFIFQYYEEEERQRGNFPDRFSGHQFPNYSSELNVNALLLGDSALYLCASSLTGGNEQYFGPGTRLTVT.

The CDR3 nucleotides are TGTGCCAGCAGTTCGACAGGGGATAGCAATCAGCCCCAGCATTTT. Protein sequence: CASSSTGDSNQPQHF. The chain employs TRBV28 and TRBJ1-5; 8 bases are shared with TRBD1. Trimming removed 4 bases from V and 0 bases from J; junction bases left unmatched: 2. Looked up from germline, CDR1 is MDHEN and CDR2 is SYDVKM. The CDR3 length is 15 residues.

The rearrangement joins TRBV7-6 to TRBJ2-5, with 8 bases fitting TRBD2. CDR1 SGHVS and CDR2 FNYEAQ come from the germline V gene. V was pared by 1 base and J by 2 bases, with 6 bases of the junction left unmatched. The CDR3 has 16 residues. CDR3 bases: TGTGCCAGCAGCTTAGGCGGGGGGACAAATCAAGAGACCCAGTACTTC. It encodes CASSLGGGTNQETQYF.

Here the CDR3 reads CASKDGTGAYEQYF. For the CDR3, the DNA is TGCGCCAGCAAGGACGGGACAGGGGCATACGAGCAGTACTTC. The chain couples TRBV5-1 to TRBJ2-7; 10 bases match TRBD1. Germline V lookup: CDR1 SGHRS, CDR2 YFSETQ. The CDR3 spans 14 residues. V dropped 6 bases and J dropped 4; count of bases not matched to a gene: 7.

V usage is TRBV27 and J usage is TRBJ1-5; unclear D gene. The length of the CDR3 is 13 residues. Germline V CDR1 and CDR2: MNHEY, SMNVEV (reference sequence). V was cut by 6 bases and J by 7 bases, with 13 bases left in between. The CDR3 DNA reads TGTGCCAGCAGCCTAGGACTTGACCAGCCCCAGCATTTT. It yields the protein CASSLGLDQPQHF.

The rearrangement joins TRBV2 to TRBJ2-1; the match to TRBD2 covers 12 bases. Unmatched junction bases numbered 2, after V lost 7 bases and J lost 7 bases. This CDR3 contains 13 residues. Germline values: CDR1 SNHLY, CDR2 FYNNEI. CDR3 residues: CASTGLAGNEQFF. CDR3 bases: TGTGCCAGCACTGGACTAGCGGGGAATGAGCAGTTCTTC. Filled out from reference TRBV2 and TRBJ2-1, the complete variable domain reads EPEVTQTPSHQVTQMGQEVILRCVPISNHLYFYWYRQILGQKVEFLVSFYNNEISEKSEIFDDQFSVERPDGSNFTLKIRSTKLEDSAMYFCASTGLAGNEQFFGPGTRLTVL.

This clone was counted a single time. The chain employs TRBV6-5 and TRBJ2-2; D not certain. CDR1 MNHEY and CDR2 SVGAGI come from the germline V gene. This CDR3 region has 13 residues. V was shortened by 6 bases and J by 4 bases, with 9 bases between the two germline ends. CDR3 bases: TGTGCCAGCAGGTTGACTGGCACCGGGGAGCTGTTTTTT. Protein sequence: CASRLTGTGELFF.

The rearrangement links TRBV12-5 to TRBJ2-5, with D perhaps assigned TRBD1 or TRBD2 (5 bases each). The CDR3 runs to 14 residues. The germline V and J ends were trimmed by 5 bases and 4 bases, with 14 bases remaining between them. Germline V gives CDR1 LGHNT, CDR2 FRNRAP. DNA of the CDR3: TGTGCTAGTGGTCCCGGACACCGGGGAGAGACCCAGTACTTC. As protein: CASGPGHRGETQYF. Drawing the rest from reference TRBV12-5 and TRBJ2-5, the complete variable domain is DARVTQTPRHKVTEMGQEVTMRCQPILGHNTVFWYRQTMMQGLELLAYFRNRAPLDDSGMPKDRFSAEMPDATLATLKIQPSEPRDSAVYFCASGPGHRGETQYFGPGTRLLVL.

The chain carries TRBV9 and TRBJ1-3; the D is unclear. Germline values: CDR1 SGDLS, CDR2 YYNGEE. The CDR3 extends over 16 amino acids. V lost 2 bases, J lost 0 bases, and 12 bases lay in between. The CDR3 DNA reads as TGTGCCAGCAGCGTCACCGACGGGCCCTCTGGAAACACCATATATTTT. This translates into CASSVTDGPSGNTIYF.

This chain joins TRBV27 and TRBJ1-2; 12 positions agree with TRBD1. There are 18 residues in the CDR3. Germline-derived CDR1 and CDR2 are MNHEY and SMNVEV (reference sequence). V dropped 7 bases and J dropped 7; count of bases not matched to a gene: 19. The CDR3 region is CASTFNGDRGPLSGGYTF. DNA for the CDR3: TGTGCCAGCACATTCAACGGGGACAGGGGGCCGCTTAGTGGTGGCTACACCTTC.

The chain combines TRBV10-3 with TRBJ2-6; D perhaps matches TRBD1 (6 bases). The CDR3 runs to 18 residues. The V gene's germline CDR1 is ENHRY and CDR2 SYGVKD. Trimming removed 0 bases at V and 1 base at J, with 13 bases between. The CDR3 coding sequence is TGTGCCATCAGTGAGTCTAATCAGGGGAGTTCTGGGGCCAACGTCCTGACTTTC. This translates into CAISESNQGSSGANVLTF.

V usage is TRBV7-3 and J usage is TRBJ1-2; D is uncertain. The CDR3 totals 15 residues. Germline CDR1 SGHTA, CDR2 FQGTGA. Trimming cost V 4 bases and J 0 bases, with 12 bases left between them. The CDR3 nucleotides read TGTGCCAGCAGCTCCGACGGATCCGCTAACTATGGCTACACCTTC. Translated, it gives CASSSDGSANYGYTF.

V usage is TRBV3-1 (or the pseudogene TRBV3-2) and J usage is TRBJ1-2; D is unclear. CDR1 is LGHDT, CDR2 YNNKEL, per germline (reference sequence). V was trimmed by 1 base and J by 0 bases, leaving 6 bases between them. The CDR3 loop spans 14 amino acids. The CDR3 sequence: CASSQGHSNYGYTF. Written as DNA, the CDR3 is TGTGCCAGCAGCCAAGGCCACTCTAACTATGGCTACACCTTC.

This clone showed up just once. This chain uses TRBV7-9 with TRBJ1-4; a possible D gene is TRBD1 (6 bases). Deletions cut 6 bases from V and 0 bases from J, with 17 bases between. Germline values: CDR1 SEHNR, CDR2 FQNEAQ (reference sequence). This CDR3 is 17 amino acids long. CDR3 amino acids: CASSLGEGEPTNEKLFF. The DNA for the CDR3 is TGTGCCAGCAGTCTCGGTGAGGGGGAACCAACTAATGAAAAACTGTTTTTT.

Turning to this clone: This sample also contains other DNA sequences that code for the same CDR3. The rearrangement links TRBV11-1 to TRBJ2-3; the match to TRBD2 covers 14 bases. V shed 2 bases and J 4 bases; nucleotides not matched to a gene: 2. Germline-derived CDR1 and CDR2 are SGHAT and FQDESV (reference sequence). There are 16 residues in the CDR3. Written as DNA, the CDR3 is TGTGCCAGCAGCTTACTGACTAGCGGGGGGGCAGATACGCAGTATTTT. It encodes CASSLLTSGGADTQYF. Complete variable domain (other parts from reference TRBV11-1 and TRBJ2-3): EAEVAQSPRYKITEKSQAVAFWCDPISGHATLYWYRQILGQGPELLVQFQDESVVDDSQLPKDRFSAERLKGVDSTLKIQPAELGDSAMYLCASSLLTSGGADTQYFGPGTRLTVL.

The chain is built from TRBV13 and TRBJ2-5, with D hard to call. Germline values: CDR1 PRHDT, CDR2 FYEKMQ (reference sequence). The CDR3 covers 14 residues. Trimming took 0 bases from V and 4 from J, leaving 9 bases between them. CDR3 in DNA: TGTGCCAGCAGCTTAGGGCGGCCCGGAGAGACCCAGTACTTC. This sequence encodes CASSLGRPGETQYF. Variable domain in full (rest from reference TRBV13 and TRBJ2-5): AAGVIQSPRHLIKEKRETATLKCYPIPRHDTVYWYQQGPGQDPQFLISFYEKMQSDKGSIPDRFSAQQFSDYHSELNMSSLELGDSALYFCASSLGRPGETQYFGPGTRLLVL.

This clone was counted a few times. CDR3 in DNA: TGTGCCAGCAGCCGGGCGTACAGGGACCCCAAATATGGCTACACCTTC. Amino acids: CASSRAYRDPKYGYTF. This rearrangement joins TRBV3-1 (or the pseudogene TRBV3-2) to TRBJ1-2; a possible D gene is TRBD1 (6 bases). Germline V gene data show CDR1 as LGHDT and CDR2 as YNNKEL (reference sequence). With 4 bases removed from V and 5 bases from J, the gap between germline ends came to 20 bases. This CDR3 has 16 amino acids.

The V gene is TRBV6-2 or TRBV6-3, the J gene TRBJ1-1; D is undetermined. V was pared by 5 bases and J by 5 bases, with 9 bases between. Germline assignment: CDR1 MNHEY and CDR2 SVGEGT. The CDR3 is 12 residues long. This CDR3 is CASSPLRTEAFF. Written as DNA, the CDR3 is TGTGCCAGCAGTCCCCTGAGAACTGAAGCTTTCTTT.

This sequence joins TRBV7-2 and TRBJ1-4, with a tentative D call TRBD1 (6 bases). Germline V gene lookup returns CDR1 SGHTA and CDR2 FQGNSA. The length of the CDR3 is 14 residues. Trimming removed 1 base from V and 8 bases from J, with 11 bases in between. The CDR3 here is CASSLGGAGEKLFF. The CDR3 DNA follows: TGTGCCAGCAGCTTAGGGGGGGCGGGAGAAAAACTGTTTTTT.

The chain uses TRBV11-2 and TRBJ1-1, with 7 bases fitting TRBD1. Per the germline V gene, CDR1 is SGHAT and CDR2 is FQNNGV. The CDR3 is 14 residues long. Losses at the gene ends were 5 bases for V and 6 bases for J; bases not matched to a gene: 9. The CDR3: CASSPVTGVPEAFF. DNA of the CDR3: TGTGCCAGCAGCCCCGTTACAGGGGTCCCTGAAGCTTTCTTT. The full variable domain, its missing parts supplied by reference TRBV11-2 and TRBJ1-1, is EAGVAQSPRYKIIEKRQSVAFWCNPISGHATLYWYQQILGQGPKLLIQFQNNGVVDDSQLPKDRFSAERLKGVDSTLKIQPAKLEDSAVYLCASSPVTGVPEAFFGQGTRLTVV.